One sample yielded the 2 T cell receptor beta chains listed below, sequenced in a study of B cell selection in AIRE deficiency. This table comes from immunoSEQ multiplex PCR, and its TCRdb copy is limited to in-frame clones, with some not included. Found here are around 18,000 clones, about 92% of them singletons; the top ten hold roughly 1%. Sorted regulatory T cells were CD4-positive, CD25-high and CD127-low or negative. Sequencing used CD4+CD25+ Tregs sorted from PBMCs. The receptors were gathered from a human donor in good health.

V usage is TRBV15 and J usage is TRBJ2-1; D call uncertain. This CDR3 contains 18 residues. The germline V gene has CDR1 LNHNV and CDR2 YYDKDF (reference sequence). Between the trimmed V and J ends, which lost 1 base and 0 bases, there was a span of 16 bases. The DNA for the CDR3 is TGTGCCACCAGCAGAGCCCCTTTGCCTTTCAGCTCCTACAATGAGCAGTTCTTC. This codes for CATSRAPLPFSSYNEQFF. The complete variable domain, with remaining parts taken from reference TRBV15 and TRBJ2-1, reads DAMVIQNPRYQVTQFGKPVTLSCSQTLNHNVMYWYQQKSSQAPKLLFHYYDKDFNNEADTPDNFQSRRPNTSFCFLDIRSPGLGDTAMYLCATSRAPLPFSSYNEQFFGPGTRLTVL.

The chain combines TRBV5-1 with TRBJ2-2, with TRBD2 matching 10 bases. This CDR3 is built from 15 residues. V lost 5 bases and J lost 5; bases outside the gene matches: 6. Germline CDR1 is SGHRS and CDR2 is YFSETQ. Here the CDR3 DNA reads TGCGCCAGCAGTCTCCTAGCGGGAGTTACCGGGGAGCTGTTTTTT. The encoded protein is CASSLLAGVTGELFF.